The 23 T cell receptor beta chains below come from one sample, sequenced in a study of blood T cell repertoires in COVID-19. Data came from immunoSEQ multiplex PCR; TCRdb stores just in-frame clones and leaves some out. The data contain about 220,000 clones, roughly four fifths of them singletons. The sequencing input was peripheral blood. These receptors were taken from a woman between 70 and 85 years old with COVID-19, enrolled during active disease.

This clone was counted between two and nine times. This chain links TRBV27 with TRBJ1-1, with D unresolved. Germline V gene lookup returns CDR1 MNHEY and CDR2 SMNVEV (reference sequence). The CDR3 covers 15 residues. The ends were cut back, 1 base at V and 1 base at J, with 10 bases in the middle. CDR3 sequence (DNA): TGTGCCAGCAGTTTATTCGTACTCGGGAACACTGAAGCTTTCTTT. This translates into CASSLFVLGNTEAFF.

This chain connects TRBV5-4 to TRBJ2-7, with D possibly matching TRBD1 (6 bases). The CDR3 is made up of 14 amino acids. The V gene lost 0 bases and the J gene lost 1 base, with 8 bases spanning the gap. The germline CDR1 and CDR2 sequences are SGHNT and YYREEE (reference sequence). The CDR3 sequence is CASSLDRASYEQYF. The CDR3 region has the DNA TGTGCCAGCAGCTTGGACAGGGCTTCCTACGAGCAGTACTTC.

The CDR3 DNA reads as TGTGCCAGCACCTTCGGACAGGGATATGGCTACACCTTC. The encoded protein is CASTFGQGYGYTF. The chain carries TRBV6-5 and TRBJ1-2; TRBD1 matches 8 bases. The CDR3 length is 13 residues. Germline loops: CDR1 MNHEY, CDR2 SVGAGI. Trimming took 7 bases from V and 5 from J; bases not matched to a gene: 6.

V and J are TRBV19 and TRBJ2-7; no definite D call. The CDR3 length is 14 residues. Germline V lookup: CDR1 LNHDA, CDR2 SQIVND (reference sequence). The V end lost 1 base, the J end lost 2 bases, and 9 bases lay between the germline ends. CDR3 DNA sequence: TGTGCCAGTAGTATAGCCAGGAACCCCTACGAGCAGTACTTC. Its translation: CASSIARNPYEQYF. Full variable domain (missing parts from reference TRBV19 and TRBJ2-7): DGGITQSPKYLFRKEGQNVTLSCEQNLNHDAMYWYRQDPGQGLRLIYYSQIVNDFQKGDIAEGYSVSREKKESFPLTVTSAQKNPTAFYLCASSIARNPYEQYFGPGTRLTVT.

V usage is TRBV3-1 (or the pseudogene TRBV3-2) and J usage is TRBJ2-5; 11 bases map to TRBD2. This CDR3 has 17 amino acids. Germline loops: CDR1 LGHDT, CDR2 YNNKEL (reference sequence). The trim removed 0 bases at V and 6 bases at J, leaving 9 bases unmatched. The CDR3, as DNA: TGTGCCAGCAGCCAAGAGTGGCTAGCGGGAGGTTATCAGACCCAGTACTTC. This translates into CASSQEWLAGGYQTQYF.

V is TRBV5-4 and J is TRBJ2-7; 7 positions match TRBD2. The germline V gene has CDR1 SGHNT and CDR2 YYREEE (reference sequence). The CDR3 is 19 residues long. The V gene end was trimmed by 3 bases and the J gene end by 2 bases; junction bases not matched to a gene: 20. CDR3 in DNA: TGTGCCAGCAGCTCCAAAGGGGTAATAGCGGGCCAAACCACCTACGAGCAGTACTTC. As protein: CASSSKGVIAGQTTYEQYF.

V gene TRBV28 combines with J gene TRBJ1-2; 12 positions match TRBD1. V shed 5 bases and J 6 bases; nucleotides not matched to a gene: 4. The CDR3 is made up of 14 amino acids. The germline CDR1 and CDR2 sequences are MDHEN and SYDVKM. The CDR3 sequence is CASSRDRGQNGYTF. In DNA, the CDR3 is TGTGCCAGCAGTCGGGACAGGGGGCAAAATGGCTACACCTTC.

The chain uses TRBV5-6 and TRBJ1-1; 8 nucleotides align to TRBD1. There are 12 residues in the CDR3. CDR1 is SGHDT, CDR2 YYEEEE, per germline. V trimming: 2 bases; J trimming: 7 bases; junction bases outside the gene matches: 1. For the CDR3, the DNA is TGTGCCAGCAGCTTAACAGGGGGTGAAGCTTTCTTT. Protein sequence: CASSLTGGEAFF.

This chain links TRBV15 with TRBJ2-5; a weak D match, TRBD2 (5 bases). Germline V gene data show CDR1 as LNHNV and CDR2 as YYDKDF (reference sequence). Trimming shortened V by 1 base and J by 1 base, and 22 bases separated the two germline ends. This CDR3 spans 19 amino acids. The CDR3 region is CATSRGAYGGRGSQETQYF. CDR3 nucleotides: TGTGCCACCAGCAGAGGGGCGTATGGAGGAAGAGGGTCCCAAGAGACCCAGTACTTC.

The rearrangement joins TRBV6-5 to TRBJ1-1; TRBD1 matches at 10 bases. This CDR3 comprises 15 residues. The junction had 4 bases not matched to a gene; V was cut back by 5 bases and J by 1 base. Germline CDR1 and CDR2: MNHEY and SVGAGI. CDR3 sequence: CASSRDRGPNTEAFF. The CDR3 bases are TGTGCCAGCAGTAGAGACAGGGGGCCGAACACTGAAGCTTTCTTT.

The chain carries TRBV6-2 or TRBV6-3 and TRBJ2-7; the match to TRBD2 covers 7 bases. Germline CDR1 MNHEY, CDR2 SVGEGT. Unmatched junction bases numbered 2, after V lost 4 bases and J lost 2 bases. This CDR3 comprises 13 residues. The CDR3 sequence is CASSFGTTYEQYF. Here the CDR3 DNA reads TGTGCCAGCAGTTTTGGGACTACCTACGAGCAGTACTTC.

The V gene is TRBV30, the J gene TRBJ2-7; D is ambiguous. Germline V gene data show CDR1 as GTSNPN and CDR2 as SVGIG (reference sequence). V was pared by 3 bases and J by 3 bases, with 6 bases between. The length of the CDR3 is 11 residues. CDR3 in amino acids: CAWSGFYEQYF. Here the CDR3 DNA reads TGTGCCTGGAGCGGTTTCTACGAGCAGTACTTC. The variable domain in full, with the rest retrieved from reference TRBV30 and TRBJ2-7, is SQTIHQWPATLVQPVGSPLSLECTVEGTSNPNLYWYRQAAGRGLQLLFYSVGIGQISSEVPQNLSASRPQDRQFILSSKKLLLSDSGFYLCAWSGFYEQYFGPGTRLTVT.

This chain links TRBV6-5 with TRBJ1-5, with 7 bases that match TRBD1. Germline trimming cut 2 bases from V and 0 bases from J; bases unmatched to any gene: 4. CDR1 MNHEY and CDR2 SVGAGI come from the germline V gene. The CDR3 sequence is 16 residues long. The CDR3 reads CASSYPGTVSNQPQHF. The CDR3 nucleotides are TGTGCCAGCAGTTACCCTGGGACAGTTAGCAATCAGCCCCAGCATTTT.

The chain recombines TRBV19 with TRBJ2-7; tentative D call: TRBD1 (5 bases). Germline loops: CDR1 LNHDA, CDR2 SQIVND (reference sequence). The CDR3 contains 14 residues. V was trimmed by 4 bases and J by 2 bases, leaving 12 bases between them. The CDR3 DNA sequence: TGTGCCAGTAGTAACAGACAGAGCCCCTACGAGCAGTACTTC. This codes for CASSNRQSPYEQYF.

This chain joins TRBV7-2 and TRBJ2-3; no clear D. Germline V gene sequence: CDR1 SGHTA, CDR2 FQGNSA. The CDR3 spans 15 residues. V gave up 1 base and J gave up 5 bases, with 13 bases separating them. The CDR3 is CASSLGSLVIDTQYF. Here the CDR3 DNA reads TGTGCCAGCAGCTTAGGTAGCCTAGTGATAGATACGCAGTATTTT.

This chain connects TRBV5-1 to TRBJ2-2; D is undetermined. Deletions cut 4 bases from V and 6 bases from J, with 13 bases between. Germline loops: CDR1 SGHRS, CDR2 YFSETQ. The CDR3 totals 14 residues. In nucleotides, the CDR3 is TGCGCCAGCAGCCCTACTACGAAAGCCGGGGAGCTGTTTTTT. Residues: CASSPTTKAGELFF.

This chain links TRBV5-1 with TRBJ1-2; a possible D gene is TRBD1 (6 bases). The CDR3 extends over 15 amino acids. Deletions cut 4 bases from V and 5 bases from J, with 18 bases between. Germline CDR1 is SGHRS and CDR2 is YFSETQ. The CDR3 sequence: CASSVSGDLLYGYTF. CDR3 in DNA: TGCGCCAGCAGCGTCTCAGGGGATCTGTTGTATGGCTACACCTTC.

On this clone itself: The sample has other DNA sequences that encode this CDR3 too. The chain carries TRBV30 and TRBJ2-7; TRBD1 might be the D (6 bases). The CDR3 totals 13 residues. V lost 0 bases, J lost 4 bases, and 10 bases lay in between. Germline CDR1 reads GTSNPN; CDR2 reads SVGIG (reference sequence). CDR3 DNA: TGTGCCTGGAGTGTACAGGGTCCTTACGAGCAGTACTTC. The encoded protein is CAWSVQGPYEQYF.

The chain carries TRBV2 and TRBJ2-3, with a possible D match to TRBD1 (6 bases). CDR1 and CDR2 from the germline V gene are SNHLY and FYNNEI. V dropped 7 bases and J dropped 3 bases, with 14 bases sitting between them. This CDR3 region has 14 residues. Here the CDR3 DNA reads TGTGCCAGCATCGAACTGGACAGAACAGATACGCAGTATTTT. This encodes CASIELDRTDTQYF.

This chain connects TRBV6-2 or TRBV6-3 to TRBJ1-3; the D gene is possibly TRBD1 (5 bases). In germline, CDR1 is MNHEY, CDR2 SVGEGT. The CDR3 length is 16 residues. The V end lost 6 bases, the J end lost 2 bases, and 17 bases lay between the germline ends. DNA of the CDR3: TGTGCCAGCAGCTCCCCGCGGGGCGCGACTGGAAACACCATATATTTT. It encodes CASSSPRGATGNTIYF.

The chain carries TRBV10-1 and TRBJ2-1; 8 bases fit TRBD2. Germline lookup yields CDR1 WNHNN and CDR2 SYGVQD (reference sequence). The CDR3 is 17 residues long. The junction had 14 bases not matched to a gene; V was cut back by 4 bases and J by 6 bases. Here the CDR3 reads CASSGRTGGRRGNEQFF. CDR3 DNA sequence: TGCGCCAGCAGTGGGAGGACTGGCGGGAGGAGAGGCAATGAGCAGTTCTTC.

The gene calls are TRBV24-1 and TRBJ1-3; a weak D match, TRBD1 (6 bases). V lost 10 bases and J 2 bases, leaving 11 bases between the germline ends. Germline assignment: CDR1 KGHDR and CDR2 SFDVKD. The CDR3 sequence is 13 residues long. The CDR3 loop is CATTGPPGNTIYF. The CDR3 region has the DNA TGTGCCACTACAGGGCCTCCTGGAAACACCATATATTTT.

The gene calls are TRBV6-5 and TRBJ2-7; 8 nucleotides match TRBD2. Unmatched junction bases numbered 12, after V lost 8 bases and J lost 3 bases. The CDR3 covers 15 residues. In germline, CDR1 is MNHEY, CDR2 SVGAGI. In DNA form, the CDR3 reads TGTGCCAGCCAGCTAACTAGCGGAGTATTCTACGAGCAGTACTTC. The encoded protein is CASQLTSGVFYEQYF.